Listed here are 20 T cell receptor beta chains from one sample, sequenced in a study of OX40 agonist ivuxolimab in advanced cancers. Libraries were built with the immunoSEQ multiplex PCR assay. Here the immuneACCESS table is served through TCRdb, limited to in-frame sequences with V and J called. Missing clones are a known gap in these copies; in checked studies unresolved V genes cover under half, and the rest lacks a known reason. Here the sample has 35,000 to 50,000 clones; 75% to 90% occur a single time. Approximately 2.4% of the sample is taken by the ten largest. This material consisted of CD4+ or CD8+ T cells sorted from blood, taken in a trial of the OX40 agonist ivuxolimab. These receptors were obtained from an adult with an advanced solid tumor such as melanoma, head and neck, liver or kidney cancer.

CDR3 loop: CASSFDYSPLHF. The CDR3 bases are TGTGCCAGCAGCTTTGATTATTCACCCCTCCACTTT. This sequence joins TRBV11-3 and TRBJ1-6; D is uncertain. Germline values: CDR1 SGHNT, CDR2 YENEEA. Trimming shortened V by 3 bases and J by 8 bases, and 5 bases separated the two germline ends. The CDR3 is 12 residues long.

Regarding this clone: The sample contains more than one DNA sequence encoding this CDR3. V and J are TRBV7-2 and TRBJ1-2; TRBD1 matches 12 bases. V was pared by 4 bases and J by 8 bases, with 5 bases of the junction left unmatched. The CDR3 spans 14 residues. In germline, CDR1 is SGHTA, CDR2 FQGNSA. In nucleotides, the CDR3 is TGTGCCAGCAGCTCGGGACAGGGGGCGGGGGGCTACACCTTC. This gives the protein CASSSGQGAGGYTF.

This clone has just a few counts. The same CDR3 can be traced to other DNA sequences in this sample. The chain couples TRBV2 to TRBJ2-5; no clear D gene. The CDR3 is 12 residues long. Germline V CDR1 and CDR2: SNHLY, FYNNEI. V lost 3 bases and J 0 bases, leaving 2 bases between the germline ends. The CDR3 DNA reads TGTGCCAGCAGTGAGAACCAAGAGACCCAGTACTTC. Protein product: CASSENQETQYF.

The CDR3 DNA follows: TGTGCCAGCAGTGATGACAATCAGCCCCAGCATTTT. Protein sequence: CASSDDNQPQHF. The chain joins TRBV2 to TRBJ1-5; D uncertain. In germline, CDR1 is SNHLY, CDR2 FYNNEI. Trimming left V 3 bases short and J 3 bases short, with 3 bases between. The CDR3 contains 12 residues.

J is TRBJ1-1 and V is TRBV14; D unresolved. The germline CDR1 and CDR2 sequences are SGHDN and FVKESK. Trimming pared 10 bases from V and 1 base from J, leaving 13 bases between. The CDR3 is 13 residues long. CDR3 region: CATRPVWNTEAFF. The CDR3 DNA reads as TGTGCCACCCGACCGGTATGGAACACTGAAGCTTTCTTT.

This clone was detected only once. V usage is TRBV6-6 and J usage is TRBJ1-2; D is undetermined. Deletions cut 7 bases from V and 1 base from J, with 10 bases between. The CDR3 covers 13 residues. The germline gives CDR1 MNHNY, CDR2 SVGAGI (reference sequence). CDR3 DNA: TGTGCCAGCAAGTATGGGGATAACTATGGCTACACCTTC. Translated, it gives CASKYGDNYGYTF.

In its sample, this clone was seen a few times. The J gene is TRBJ1-3, the V gene TRBV19; 7 nucleotides agree with TRBD1. The V segment lost 4 bases and the J segment 0 bases; nucleotides outside the gene matches: 6. This CDR3 has 16 residues. Germline CDR1 reads LNHDA; CDR2 reads SQIVND (reference sequence). This chain's CDR3 is CASSTGTVRSGNTIYF. The CDR3 nucleotides read TGTGCCAGTAGTACCGGGACAGTACGCTCTGGAAACACCATATATTTT.

The chain is built from TRBV5-4 and TRBJ2-7, with D perhaps matching TRBD2 (7 bases). Per the germline V gene, CDR1 is SGHNT and CDR2 is YYREEE (reference sequence). This CDR3 is 15 amino acids long. With 4 bases removed from V and 0 bases from J, the gap between germline ends came to 14 bases. The CDR3 reads CASSQTAGASYEQYF. Here the CDR3 DNA reads TGTGCCAGCAGCCAAACGGCGGGGGCCTCCTACGAGCAGTACTTC.

The chain uses TRBV14 and TRBJ2-7; 9 bases align to TRBD1. V was pared by 4 bases and J by 1 base, with 5 bases of the junction left unmatched. The germline CDR1 and CDR2 sequences are SGHDN and FVKESK. The CDR3 spans 15 residues. The CDR3 bases are TGTGCCAGCAGCCTCGGGACAGGGTCATCCTACGAGCAGTACTTC. This translates into CASSLGTGSSYEQYF.

The chain combines TRBV6-5 with TRBJ2-7; TRBD1 might be the D (5 bases). The germline V gene has CDR1 MNHEY and CDR2 SVGAGI. CDR3 length: 16 amino acids. The V end was cut by 4 bases, the J end by 3 bases, with 19 bases between. The chain's CDR3 is CASSSNLTELNYEQYV. CDR3 in DNA: TGTGCCAGCAGTTCAAACCTGACAGAGTTAAACTACGAGCAGTACGTC.

Concerning this clone: A read error may account for a junction end that differs from germline. At the DNA level, this CDR3 is encoded by other sequences in the same sample as well. The chain carries TRBV9 and TRBJ2-1; tentatively, D is TRBD1 or TRBD2 (6 bases each). Germline loops: CDR1 SGDLS, CDR2 YYNGEE. The CDR3 sequence is 15 residues long. In nucleotides, the CDR3 is TGTGCCAGTAGCGCCGGAGGGGGAGTCCACAATGAGCAGTTCTTC. This codes for CASSAGGGVHNEQFF.

V and J are TRBV4-1 and TRBJ2-1; TRBD2 matches at 7 bases. In germline, CDR1 is MGHRA, CDR2 YSYEKL. There are 15 residues in the CDR3. With 4 bases clipped from V and 12 bases from J, the junction kept 15 bases outside the gene matches. The CDR3 nucleotides are TGCGCCAGCAGCCGGCTTCTAGCGGAAGGAGAAAGGCAGTTCTTC. This codes for CASSRLLAEGERQFF.

This chain links TRBV5-1 with TRBJ2-5; TRBD2 matches at 7 bases. The V segment lost 0 bases and the J segment 0 bases; nucleotides outside the gene matches: 8. CDR3 length: 17 residues. Germline V gives CDR1 SGHRS, CDR2 YFSETQ. This CDR3 is CASSLGGFAGDQETQYF. CDR3 DNA sequence: TGCGCCAGCAGCTTGGGTGGGTTTGCGGGAGACCAAGAGACCCAGTACTTC. The variable domain in full, completed from reference TRBV5-1 and TRBJ2-5, reads KAGVTQTPRYLIKTRGQQVTLSCSPISGHRSVSWYQQTPGQGLQFLFEYFSETQRNKGNFPGRFSGRQFSNSRSEMNVSTLELGDSALYLCASSLGGFAGDQETQYFGPGTRLLVL.

The V and J genes are TRBV7-9 and TRBJ1-6, with 8 bases identical to TRBD1. Germline CDR1 and CDR2: SEHNR and FQNEAQ (reference sequence). This CDR3 region has 15 residues. With V trimmed by 4 bases and J by 5 bases, 4 bases remained unmatched. CDR3: CASSSRQGNNSPLHF. CDR3 coding DNA: TGTGCCAGCAGCTCAAGACAGGGGAATAATTCACCCCTCCACTTT.

The V gene is TRBV7-2, the J gene TRBJ2-1; 7 bases are shared with TRBD2. The CDR3 runs to 15 residues. Germline V gene data show CDR1 as SGHTA and CDR2 as FQGNSA. J gave up 5 bases and V 2 bases, and 6 bases lay outside the gene matches. CDR3 bases: TGTGCCAGCAGCTTATCCGGGAGGAACAACAATGAGCAGTTCTTC. This translates into CASSLSGRNNNEQFF.

The genes are TRBV4-2 and TRBJ1-6; D is unresolved. CDR1 LGHNA and CDR2 YNFKEQ come from the germline V gene. Trimming removed 1 base at V and 12 bases at J, with 13 bases between. The CDR3 has 14 amino acids. The CDR3 reads CASSQGRSNVPLHF. CDR3 nucleotides: TGTGCCAGCAGCCAAGGGCGGAGTAATGTACCCCTCCACTTT.

The J gene is TRBJ1-2, the V gene TRBV7-2; a possible D gene is TRBD1 (6 bases). The CDR3 spans 15 residues. CDR1 is SGHTA, CDR2 FQGNSA, per germline. V was trimmed by 1 base and J by 3 bases, leaving 12 bases between them. CDR3 loop: CASSLGQADYYGYTF. The CDR3 DNA reads TGTGCCAGCAGCTTAGGACAGGCGGATTACTATGGCTACACCTTC.

The chain couples TRBV9 to TRBJ2-5; D gene ambiguous. There are 14 residues in the CDR3. Trimming took off 1 base at V and 1 base at J, with 8 bases between the two ends. Germline assignment: CDR1 SGDLS and CDR2 YYNGEE. CDR3 residues: CASSVFGVQETQYF. CDR3 nucleotides: TGTGCCAGCAGCGTATTCGGCGTCCAAGAGACCCAGTACTTC.

Worth noting for this clone: Mismatch with germline at one junction end may stem from a read error. The genes are TRBV5-4 and TRBJ1-1; D perhaps matches TRBD1 (5 bases). The CDR3 extends over 14 amino acids. CDR1 is SGHNT, CDR2 YYREEE, per germline (reference sequence). The CDR3 nucleotides are TGTGCCAGCAGCTTGAGAGGGCGGACAACTGAAGTTTTCTTT. It codes for CASSLRGRTTEVFF.

The chain combines TRBV27 with TRBJ2-1; TRBD2 matches at 12 bases. CDR1 is MNHEY and CDR2 is SMNVEV in the germline V gene (reference sequence). With V trimmed by 4 bases and J by 0 bases, 4 bases remained unmatched. This CDR3 is built from 17 residues. The DNA for the CDR3 is TGTGCCAGCAGTTCGCTAGCGGGAGGGAGCTCCTACAATGAGCAGTTCTTC. This encodes CASSSLAGGSSYNEQFF.